This T cell receptor (beta chain) is from a study of T cell responses to AZD1222 COVID-19 vaccine. The data were produced by immunoSEQ multiplex PCR, yet TCRdb's version contains in-frame clones alone and is incomplete. The sample shows more than 90,000 clones, more than 85% of them seen only once. Germline V gives CDR1 SGHRS, CDR2 YFSETQ. The V gene end was trimmed by 4 bases and the J gene end by 0 bases; junction bases not matched to a gene: 3. This CDR3 has 16 residues. The table lists this clone with a few counts. Sequencing used peripheral blood, obtained on day 0 of AZD1222 vaccination. The rearrangement links TRBV5-1 to TRBJ2-2, with 10 bases fitting TRBD2. The sequence was collected from an adult in good health. The CDR3 protein is CASSPGLAANTGELFF. In nucleotides, the CDR3 is TGCGCCAGCAGCCCCGGACTAGCGGCGAACACCGGGGAGCTGTTTTTT.